This T cell receptor (beta chain) originates from a study of blood T cell repertoires in COVID-19. Study background: Spain, Italy and the United States supplied samples that represented acute and convalescent COVID-19.

The germline V gene has CDR1 MDHEN and CDR2 SYDVKM. Trimming took off 7 bases at V and 8 bases at J, with 16 bases between the two ends. The CDR3 runs 13 residues. This clone was picked up one time. In the study's own analysis: The assay estimated nucleated cells by amplifying reference gene primers. The table came from immunoSEQ multiplex PCR; TCRdb's copy has only in-frame clones and leaves some out. For V, J and clone size, that table is used; D and trimming come from the DNA. This table holds some 180,000 clones, about 77% found once. Source material: peripheral blood. The TCR sequence derives from a woman older than 75 with active or convalescent COVID-19. This rearrangement joins TRBV28 to TRBJ2-3, with D possibly TRBD1 on 5 matching bases. This CDR3 reads CASTPDGRGTQYF. CDR3 DNA: TGTGCCAGCACCCCGGACGGAAGGGGTACGCAGTATTTT. The whole variable domain, filled in from reference TRBV28 and TRBJ2-3, reads DVKVTQSSRYLVKRTGEKVFLECVQDMDHENMFWYRQDPGLGLRLIYFSYDVKMKEKGDIPEGYSVSREKKERFSLILESASTNQTSMYLCASTPDGRGTQYFGPGTRLTVL.